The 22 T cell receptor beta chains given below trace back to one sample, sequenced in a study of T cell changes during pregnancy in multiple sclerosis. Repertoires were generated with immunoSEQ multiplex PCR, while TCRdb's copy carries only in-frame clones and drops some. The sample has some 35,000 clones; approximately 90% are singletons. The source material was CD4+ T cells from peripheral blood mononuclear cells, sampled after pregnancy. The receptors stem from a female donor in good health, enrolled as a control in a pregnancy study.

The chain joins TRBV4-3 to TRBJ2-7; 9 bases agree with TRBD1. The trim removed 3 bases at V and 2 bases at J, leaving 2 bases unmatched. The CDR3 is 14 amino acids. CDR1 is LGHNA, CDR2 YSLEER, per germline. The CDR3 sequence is CASSHRQGAYEQYF. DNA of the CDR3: TGCGCCAGCAGCCATCGACAGGGGGCCTACGAGCAGTACTTC.

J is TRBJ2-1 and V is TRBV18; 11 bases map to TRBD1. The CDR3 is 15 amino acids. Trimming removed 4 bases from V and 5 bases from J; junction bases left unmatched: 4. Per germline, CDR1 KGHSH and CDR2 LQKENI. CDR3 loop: CASSRRDRGNNEQFF. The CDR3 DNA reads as TGTGCCAGCTCACGTAGGGACAGGGGGAACAATGAGCAGTTCTTC.

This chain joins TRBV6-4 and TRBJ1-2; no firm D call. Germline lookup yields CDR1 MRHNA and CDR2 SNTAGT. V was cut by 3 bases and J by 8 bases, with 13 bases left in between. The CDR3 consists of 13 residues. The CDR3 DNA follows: TGTGCCAGCAGTGAGATTGAGGGCAGCGGCTACACCTTC. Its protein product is CASSEIEGSGYTF.

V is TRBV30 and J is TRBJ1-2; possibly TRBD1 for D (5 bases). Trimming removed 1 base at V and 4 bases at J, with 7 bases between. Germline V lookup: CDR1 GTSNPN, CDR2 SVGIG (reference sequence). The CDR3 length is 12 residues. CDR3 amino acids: CAWSGQGYGYTF. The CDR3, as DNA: TGTGCCTGGAGTGGGCAGGGCTATGGCTACACCTTC.

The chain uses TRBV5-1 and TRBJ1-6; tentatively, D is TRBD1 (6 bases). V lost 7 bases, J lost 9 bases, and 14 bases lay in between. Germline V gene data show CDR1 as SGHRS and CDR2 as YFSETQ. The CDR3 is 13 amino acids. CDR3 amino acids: CASHREGLSPLHF. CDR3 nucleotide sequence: TGCGCCAGCCACAGGGAGGGTCTTTCACCCCTCCACTTT.

The CDR3 coding sequence is TGTGCCAGCAGCTCCTCGGTGGCTGGGGCCAACGTCCTGACTTTC. Translation gives CASSSSVAGANVLTF. The genes are TRBV7-2 and TRBJ2-6; D remains unclear. The CDR3 extends over 15 amino acids. Germline CDR1 reads SGHTA; CDR2 reads FQGNSA. Trimming removed 4 bases from V and 2 bases from J, with 9 bases in between.

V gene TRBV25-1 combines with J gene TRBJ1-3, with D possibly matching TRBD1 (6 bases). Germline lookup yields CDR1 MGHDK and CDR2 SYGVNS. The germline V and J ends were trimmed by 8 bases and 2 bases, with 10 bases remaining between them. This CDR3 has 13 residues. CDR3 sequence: CASVQGPGNTIYF. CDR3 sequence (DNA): TGTGCCAGCGTCCAGGGGCCTGGAAACACCATATATTTT.

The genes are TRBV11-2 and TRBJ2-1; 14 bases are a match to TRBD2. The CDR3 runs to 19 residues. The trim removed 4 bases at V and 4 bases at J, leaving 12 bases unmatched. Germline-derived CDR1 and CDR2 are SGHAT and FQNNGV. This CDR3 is CASSSQAGTSGGSYNEQFF. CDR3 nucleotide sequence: TGTGCCAGCAGCTCCCAGGCCGGGACTAGCGGGGGTTCATACAATGAGCAGTTCTTC.

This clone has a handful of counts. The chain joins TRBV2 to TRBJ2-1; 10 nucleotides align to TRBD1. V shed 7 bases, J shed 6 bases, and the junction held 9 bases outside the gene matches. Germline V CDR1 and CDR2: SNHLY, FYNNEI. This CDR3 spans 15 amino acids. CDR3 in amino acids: CASTRDRGLGNEQFF. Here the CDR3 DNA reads TGTGCCAGCACCCGGGACAGGGGTCTTGGCAATGAGCAGTTCTTC.

The CDR3, as DNA: TGTGCCAGCAGTGCAGTAGCCAAAAACATTCAGTACTTC. Translating gives CASSAVAKNIQYF. The chain has TRBV28 and TRBJ2-4; D is uncertain. The CDR3 loop spans 13 amino acids. Germline assignment: CDR1 MDHEN and CDR2 SYDVKM. V lost 5 bases, J lost 0 bases, and 5 bases lay in between.

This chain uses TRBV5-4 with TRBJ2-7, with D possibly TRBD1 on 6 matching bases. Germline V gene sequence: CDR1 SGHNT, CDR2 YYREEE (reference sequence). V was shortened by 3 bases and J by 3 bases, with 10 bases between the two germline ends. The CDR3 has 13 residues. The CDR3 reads CASSYQDSYEQYF. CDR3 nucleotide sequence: TGTGCCAGCAGCTATCAGGACAGCTACGAGCAGTACTTC.

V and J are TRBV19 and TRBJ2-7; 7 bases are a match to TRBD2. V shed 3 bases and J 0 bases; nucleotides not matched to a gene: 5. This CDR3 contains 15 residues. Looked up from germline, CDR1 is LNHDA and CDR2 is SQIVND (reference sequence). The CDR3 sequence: CASSMQRGSSYEQYF. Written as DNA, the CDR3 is TGTGCCAGTAGTATGCAGCGGGGCAGCTCCTACGAGCAGTACTTC.

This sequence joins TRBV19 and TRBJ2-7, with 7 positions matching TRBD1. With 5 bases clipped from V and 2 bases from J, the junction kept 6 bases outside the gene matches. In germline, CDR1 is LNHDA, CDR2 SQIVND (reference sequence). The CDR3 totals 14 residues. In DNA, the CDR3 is TGTGCCAGTAGTCAGGACAGGACCACCTACGAGCAGTACTTC. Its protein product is CASSQDRTTYEQYF.

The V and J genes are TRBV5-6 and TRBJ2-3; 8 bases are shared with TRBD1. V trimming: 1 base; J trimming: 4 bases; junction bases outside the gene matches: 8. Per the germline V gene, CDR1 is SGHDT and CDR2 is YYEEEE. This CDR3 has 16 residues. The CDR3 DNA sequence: TGTGCCAGCAGCTTGAGCCAGGGGGCTGGAGCAGATACGCAGTATTTT. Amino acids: CASSLSQGAGADTQYF.

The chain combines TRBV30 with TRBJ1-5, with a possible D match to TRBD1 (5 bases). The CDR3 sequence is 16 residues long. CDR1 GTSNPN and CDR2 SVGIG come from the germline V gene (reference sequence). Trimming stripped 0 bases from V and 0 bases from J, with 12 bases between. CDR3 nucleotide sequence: TGTGCCTGGAGTGTAACCAGGGCCGGTAGCAATCAGCCCCAGCATTTT. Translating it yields CAWSVTRAGSNQPQHF.

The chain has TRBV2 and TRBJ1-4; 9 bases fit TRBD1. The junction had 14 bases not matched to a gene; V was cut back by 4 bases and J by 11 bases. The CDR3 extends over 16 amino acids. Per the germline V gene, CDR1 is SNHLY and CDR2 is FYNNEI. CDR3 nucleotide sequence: TGTGCCAGCAGTGGGGGGGACAGGGCTAGGACGCGGAAACTGTTTTTT. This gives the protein CASSGGDRARTRKLFF.

DNA of the CDR3: TGTGCCAGCAGCTTGCCAGGCCCCTCCTACGAGCAGTACTTC. Translation gives CASSLPGPSYEQYF. This sequence joins TRBV5-4 and TRBJ2-7; D unclear. V was clipped by 1 base and J by 0 bases, with 8 bases between them. The CDR3 contains 14 residues. Germline loops: CDR1 SGHNT, CDR2 YYREEE (reference sequence).

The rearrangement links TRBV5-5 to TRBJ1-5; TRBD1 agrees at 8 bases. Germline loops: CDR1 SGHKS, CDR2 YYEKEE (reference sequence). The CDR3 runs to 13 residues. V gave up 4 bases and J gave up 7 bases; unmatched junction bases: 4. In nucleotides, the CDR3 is TGTGCCAGCAGCAAGGACAGGGTCCAGCCCCAGCATTTT. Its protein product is CASSKDRVQPQHF.

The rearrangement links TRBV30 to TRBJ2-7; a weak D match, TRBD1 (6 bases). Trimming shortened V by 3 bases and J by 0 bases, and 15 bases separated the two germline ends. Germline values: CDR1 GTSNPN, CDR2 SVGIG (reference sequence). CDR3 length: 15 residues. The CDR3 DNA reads TGTGCCTGGAGGACCACAGGGAGAAGCTCCTACGAGCAGTACTTC. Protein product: CAWRTTGRSSYEQYF. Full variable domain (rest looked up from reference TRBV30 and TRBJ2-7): SQTIHQWPATLVQPVGSPLSLECTVEGTSNPNLYWYRQAAGRGLQLLFYSVGIGQISSEVPQNLSASRPQDRQFILSSKKLLLSDSGFYLCAWRTTGRSSYEQYFGPGTRLTVT.

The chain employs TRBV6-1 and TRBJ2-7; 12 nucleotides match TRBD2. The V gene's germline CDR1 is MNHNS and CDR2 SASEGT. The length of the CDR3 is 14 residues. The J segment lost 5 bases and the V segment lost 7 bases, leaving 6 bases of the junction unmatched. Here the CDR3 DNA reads TGTGCCAGCACGACTAGCGGGAGCCCGAACGAGCAGTACTTC. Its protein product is CASTTSGSPNEQYF.

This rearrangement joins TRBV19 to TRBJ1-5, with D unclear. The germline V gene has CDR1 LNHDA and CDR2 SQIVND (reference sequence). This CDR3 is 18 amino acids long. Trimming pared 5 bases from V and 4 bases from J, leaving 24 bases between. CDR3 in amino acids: CASSPRVGGSAGNQPQHF. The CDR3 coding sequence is TGTGCCAGTAGTCCCCGGGTGGGCGGTAGTGCGGGGAATCAGCCCCAGCATTTT.

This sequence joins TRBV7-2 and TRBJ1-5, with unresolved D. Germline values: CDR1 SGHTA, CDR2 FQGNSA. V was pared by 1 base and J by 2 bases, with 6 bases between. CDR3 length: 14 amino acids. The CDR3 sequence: CASSLDSGNQPQHF. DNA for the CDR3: TGTGCCAGCAGCTTAGACAGTGGCAATCAGCCCCAGCATTTT.